This T cell receptor (beta chain) emerged from a study of T-cell reconstitution after alpha-beta-depleted transplantation in children. Trimming left V 5 bases short and J 6 bases short, with 7 bases between. CDR1 and CDR2 from the germline V gene are SGHTA and FQGNSA. This CDR3 region has 11 residues. Preparation of the TCRbeta library used unique molecular identifiers. MiXCR was run by TCRdb on the PCR reads, yielding one entry per CDR3 protein. The data contain approximately 800,000 distinct CDR3 sequences, roughly 16% of them singletons. This clonotype was seen a few times. The starting material was PBMCs, mostly from graft donor cells, obtained 360 days after TCRalphabeta/CD19-depleted stem cell transplant. This TCR was sampled from a male patient under 18 who had a stem cell transplant for acute lymphoblastic leukemia, so the T cells may come from the graft donor. The chain employs TRBV7-2 and TRBJ2-5; D gene uncertain. The CDR3 here is CASSPQQTQYF. CDR3 bases: TGTGCCAGCAGCCCTCAACAGACCCAGTACTTC.